These T cell receptor beta chains were read from a single sample in a study of blood T cell repertoires in COVID-19. Assay used: immunoSEQ multiplex PCR; TCRdb lists only in-frame clones, some missing. The data show under 200,000 clones, 85% to 90% seen once. The material sequenced was peripheral blood. The receptors come from a man between 18 and 29 years old with acute or convalescent COVID-19. Each CDR3 is given with its conserved first and last residue. Each record gives: J gene, clone size, D gene, V gene, CDR3 DNA, CDR3 protein. The D gene is left open where the match is weak. Size is omitted from some rows. Given values are once, few, many or a class for expanded clones.

TRBJ1-5 | few | TRBD1 | TRBV15 | TGTGCCACCAGCAGGCAGGGGGGCAATCAGCCCCAGCATTTT | CATSRQGGNQPQHF
TRBJ1-2 | NA | NA | TRBV5-4 | TGTGCCAGCAGCGATACTCGGAACTATGGCTACACCTTC | CASSDTRNYGYTF
TRBJ1-4 | NA | TRBD1 | TRBV5-1 | TGCGCCAGCAGCTTACAGGGGGCTGCTAATGAAAAACTGTTTTTT | CASSLQGAANEKLFF
TRBJ1-4 | NA | NA | TRBV7-9 | TGTGCCAGCAGCTTGCATAAGGGGAATGAAAAACTGTTTTTT | CASSLHKGNEKLFF
TRBJ2-1 | few | NA | TRBV6-4 | TGTGCCAGCAGTGATGGGCAACACAATGAGCAGTTCTTC | CASSDGQHNEQFF
TRBJ1-4 | NA | NA | TRBV19 | TGTGCCAGTAGTATAGAGCGCGGCGGGACTAATGAAAAACTGTTTTTT | CASSIERGGTNEKLFF
TRBJ1-6 | once | NA | TRBV19 | TGTGCCAGTAGTATAGGGGTCAGGGATTCACCCCTCCACTTT | CASSIGVRDSPLHF
TRBJ2-3 | NA | TRBD2 | TRBV4-2 | TGTGCCAGCAGCCTCTTAGTAGCGGGTGACACAGATACGCAGTATTTT | CASSLLVAGDTDTQYF
TRBJ2-7 | NA | TRBD1 | TRBV6-5 | TGTGCCAGCAGCTCGGACAGGGGCCTGTACGAGCAGTACTTC | CASSSDRGLYEQYF
TRBJ2-5 | NA | TRBD2 | TRBV4-1 | TGCGCCAGCAGCCAGGCCCCTAGCGGGGCACAAGAGACCCAGTACTTC | CASSQAPSGAQETQYF
TRBJ1-1 | NA | TRBD1 | TRBV6-5 | TGTGCCAGCTCCTTGGACAGGAAGATGAACACTGAAGCTTTCTTT | CASSLDRKMNTEAFF
TRBJ1-1 | NA | NA | TRBV11-1 | TGTGCCAGCCAAAAGGACAGAGACCCCACTGAAGCTTTCTTT | CASQKDRDPTEAFF
TRBJ1-6 | NA | NA | TRBV7-3 | TGTGCCAGCAGCCGCGGGAGCTTCTCACCCCTCCACTTT | CASSRGSFSPLHF
TRBJ1-1 | NA | NA | TRBV15 | TGTGCCACCAGCAGAGGGGCCACAGAGAACACTGAAGCTTTCTTT | CATSRGATENTEAFF
TRBJ1-2 | NA | TRBD1 | TRBV4-1 | TGCGCCAGCAGCCAAGATGTACCGGGACAGGCCTATGGCTACACCTTC | CASSQDVPGQAYGYTF
TRBJ1-2 | NA | NA | TRBV7-9 | TGTGCCAGCAGCTCCCTCCTTATTCATGGCTACACCTTC | CASSSLLIHGYTF
TRBJ2-1 | NA | NA | TRBV5-8 | TGTGCCAGCAGCTTGAGAGGGACACTCTACAATGAGCAGTTCTTC | CASSLRGTLYNEQFF
TRBJ1-2 | NA | NA | TRBV7-9 | TGTGCCAGCAGTAGACATTCGGATGGCTACACCTTC | CASSRHSDGYTF
TRBJ1-1 | NA | TRBD1 | TRBV19 | TGTGCCAGTAAGTTCCTTGGGACAGAAAGTGAAGCTTTCTTT | CASKFLGTESEAFF
TRBJ1-5 | NA | TRBD1 | TRBV2 | TGTGCCAGCAGGGACCGACAGGGGGGTAACAATCAGCCCCAGCATTTT | CASRDRQGGNNQPQHF
TRBJ2-3 | NA | TRBD2 | TRBV5-6 | TGTGCCAGCAGCTTGGTTGCTAGCGGGGCGCCTAGCACAGATACGCAGTATTTT | CASSLVASGAPSTDTQYF
TRBJ1-5 | NA | NA | TRBV4-1 | TGCGCCAGCAGCCGCGGAAGGACAAATCAGCCCCAGCATTTT | CASSRGRTNQPQHF
TRBJ2-5 | NA | NA | TRBV19 | TGTGCCAGTAGTATTGCGGGCGGATCGAAAGAAGAGACCCAGTACTTC | CASSIAGGSKEETQYF
TRBJ1-2 | NA | TRBD1 | TRBV6-5 | TGTGCCAGCAGTAAACAGGGGGAGGCCTATGGCTACACCTTC | CASSKQGEAYGYTF
TRBJ2-5 | NA | TRBD2 | TRBV3-1/TRBV3-2 | TGTGCCAGCAGCCAAGTTCGGGGGGGGGAGACCCAGTACTTC | CASSQVRGGETQYF
TRBJ2-5 | NA | TRBD2 | TRBV10-3 | TGTGCCATCAGTGCGGGACTAGCGGGGGTTTCTGAGACCCAGTACTTC | CAISAGLAGVSETQYF
TRBJ2-2 | NA | NA | TRBV5-5 | TGTGCCAGCAGCTTAGGGGCTTACACCGGGGAGCTGTTTTTT | CASSLGAYTGELFF
TRBJ1-1 | NA | TRBD1 | TRBV5-6 | TGTGCCAGCAGCTTGATCCCAGGGGGCAGCACTGAAGCTTTCTTT | CASSLIPGGSTEAFF
TRBJ2-5 | NA | TRBD2 | TRBV3-1/TRBV3-2 | TGTGCCAGCAGCCAAGGAACTTTTAGCGGGGGGGCGGAGACCCAGTACTTC | CASSQGTFSGGAETQYF
TRBJ2-4 | NA | TRBD1 | TRBV19 | TGTGCCAGTAGTATACTCGGGACAGGAGTTAACATTCAGTACTTC | CASSILGTGVNIQYF
TRBJ2-5 | NA | TRBD2 | TRBV18 | TGTGCCAGCTCACCTCTAGCGGGGACTTTACAAGAGACCCAGTACTTC | CASSPLAGTLQETQYF
TRBJ1-5 | few | NA | TRBV7-2 | TGTGCCAGCGGGGAACAGGGACATCAGCCCCAGCATTTT | CASGEQGHQPQHF
TRBJ2-2 | NA | TRBD1 | TRBV28 | TGTGCCAGCAGTCCCGGGACAGGTAACACCGGGGAGCTGTTTTTT | CASSPGTGNTGELFF
TRBJ1-1 | NA | NA | TRBV25-1 | TGTGCCAGCAGTGAAGCAACCACCATCCCCGGGGAAGCTTTCTTT | CASSEATTIPGEAFF
TRBJ1-1 | NA | NA | TRBV24-1 | TGTGCCACCAGTGATTTTCGGAACACTGAAGCTTTCTTT | CATSDFRNTEAFF
TRBJ2-5 | NA | NA | TRBV6-5 | TGTGCCAGCAGTTACTCTTCCAGGGCGCAAGAGACCCAGTACTTC | CASSYSSRAQETQYF
TRBJ2-1 | NA | NA | TRBV5-5 | TGTGCCAGCAGCTTGTTAGGAGGAGGCAATGAGCAGTTCTTC | CASSLLGGGNEQFF
TRBJ1-2 | few | NA | TRBV29-1 | TGCAGCACCCCTCGCCAGGGGCGCGATGGCTACACCTTC | CSTPRQGRDGYTF
TRBJ2-5 | NA | NA | TRBV18 | TGTGCCAGCTCACCTACGGGGGGCAGACAAGAGACCCAGTACTTC | CASSPTGGRQETQYF
TRBJ2-7 | NA | NA | TRBV4-1 | TGCGCCAGCAGCCACCAACCCCAGGGGCCTAGCTCCTACGAGCAGTACTTC | CASSHQPQGPSSYEQYF
TRBJ2-1 | NA | NA | TRBV3-1/TRBV3-2 | TGTGCCAGCAGCCAAGTAGGTGGAGTGAGGAATGAGCAGTTCTTC | CASSQVGGVRNEQFF